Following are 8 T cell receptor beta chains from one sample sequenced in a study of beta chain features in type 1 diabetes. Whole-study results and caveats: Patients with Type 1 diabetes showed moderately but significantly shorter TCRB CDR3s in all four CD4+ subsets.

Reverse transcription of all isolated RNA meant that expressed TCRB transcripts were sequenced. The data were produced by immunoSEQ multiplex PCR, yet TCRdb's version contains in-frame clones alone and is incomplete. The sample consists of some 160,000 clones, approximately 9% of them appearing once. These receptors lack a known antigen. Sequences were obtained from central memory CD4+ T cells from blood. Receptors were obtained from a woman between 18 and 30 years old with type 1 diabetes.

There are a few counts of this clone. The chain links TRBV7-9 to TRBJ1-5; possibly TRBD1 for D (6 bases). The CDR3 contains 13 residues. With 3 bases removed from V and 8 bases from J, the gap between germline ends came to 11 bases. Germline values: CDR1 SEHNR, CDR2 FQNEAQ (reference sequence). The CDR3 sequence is CASSFKGDEPQHF. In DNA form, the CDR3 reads TGTGCCAGCAGCTTCAAGGGGGACGAGCCCCAGCATTTT.

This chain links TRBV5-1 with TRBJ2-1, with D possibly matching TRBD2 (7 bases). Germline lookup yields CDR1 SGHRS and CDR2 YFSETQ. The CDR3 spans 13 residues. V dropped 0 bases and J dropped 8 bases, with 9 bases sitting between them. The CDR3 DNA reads TGCGCCAGCAGCTTGGCCGGGGGGCATGAGCAGTTCTTC. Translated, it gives CASSLAGGHEQFF.

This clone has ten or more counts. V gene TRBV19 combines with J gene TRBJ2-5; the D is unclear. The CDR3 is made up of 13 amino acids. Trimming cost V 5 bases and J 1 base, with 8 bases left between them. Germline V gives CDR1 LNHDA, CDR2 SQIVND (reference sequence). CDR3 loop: CASSLSAQETQYF. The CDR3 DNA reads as TGTGCCAGTAGTCTGAGCGCCCAAGAGACCCAGTACTTC.

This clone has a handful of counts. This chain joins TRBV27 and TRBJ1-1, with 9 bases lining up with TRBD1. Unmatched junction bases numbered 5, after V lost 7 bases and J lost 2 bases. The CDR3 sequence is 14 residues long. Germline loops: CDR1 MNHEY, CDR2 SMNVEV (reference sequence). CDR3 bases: TGTGCCAGCACTCACAGGGGGCGAAACACTGAAGCTTTCTTT. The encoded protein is CASTHRGRNTEAFF.

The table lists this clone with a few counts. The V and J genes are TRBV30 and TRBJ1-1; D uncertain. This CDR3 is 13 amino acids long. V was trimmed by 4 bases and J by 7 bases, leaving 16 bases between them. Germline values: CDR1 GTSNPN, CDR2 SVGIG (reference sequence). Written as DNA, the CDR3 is TGTGCCTGGAATCATGGGAGGTTCAGTGAAGCTTTCTTT. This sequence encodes CAWNHGRFSEAFF. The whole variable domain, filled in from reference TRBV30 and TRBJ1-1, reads SQTIHQWPATLVQPVGSPLSLECTVEGTSNPNLYWYRQAAGRGLQLLFYSVGIGQISSEVPQNLSASRPQDRQFILSSKKLLLSDSGFYLCAWNHGRFSEAFFGQGTRLTVV.

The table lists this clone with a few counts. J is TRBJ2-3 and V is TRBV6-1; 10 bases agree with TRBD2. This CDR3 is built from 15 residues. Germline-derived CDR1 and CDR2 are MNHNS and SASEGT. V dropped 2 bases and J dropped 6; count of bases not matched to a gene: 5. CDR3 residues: CASSERTSGWDTQYF. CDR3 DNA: TGTGCCAGCAGTGAAAGGACTAGCGGTTGGGATACGCAGTATTTT.

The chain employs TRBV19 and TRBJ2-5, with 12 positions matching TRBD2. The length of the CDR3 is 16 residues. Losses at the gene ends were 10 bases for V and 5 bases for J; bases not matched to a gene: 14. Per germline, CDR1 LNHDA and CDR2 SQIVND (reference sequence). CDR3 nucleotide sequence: TGTGCCACCACGAGGGCTAGCGGGGGGGCCGATGAGACCCAGTACTTC. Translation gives CATTRASGGADETQYF.

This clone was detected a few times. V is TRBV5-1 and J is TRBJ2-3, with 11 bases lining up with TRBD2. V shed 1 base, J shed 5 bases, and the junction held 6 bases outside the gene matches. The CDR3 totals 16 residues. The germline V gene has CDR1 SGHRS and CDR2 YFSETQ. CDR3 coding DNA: TGCGCCAGCAGCTTGATGGTAGCGGGAGGGATAGATACGCAGTATTTT. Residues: CASSLMVAGGIDTQYF.